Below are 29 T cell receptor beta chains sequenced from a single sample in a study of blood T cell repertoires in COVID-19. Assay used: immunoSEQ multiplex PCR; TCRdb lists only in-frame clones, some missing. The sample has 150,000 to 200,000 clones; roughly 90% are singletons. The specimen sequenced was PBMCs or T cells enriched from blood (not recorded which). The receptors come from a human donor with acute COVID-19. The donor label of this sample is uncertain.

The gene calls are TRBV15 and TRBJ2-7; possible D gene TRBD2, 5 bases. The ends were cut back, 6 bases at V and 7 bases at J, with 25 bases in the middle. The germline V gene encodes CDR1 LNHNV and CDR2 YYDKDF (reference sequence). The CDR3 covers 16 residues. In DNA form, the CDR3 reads TGTGCCACCAGACCAACGCAGGACCTCTTAACGGGGGAGCAGTACTTC. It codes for CATRPTQDLLTGEQYF.

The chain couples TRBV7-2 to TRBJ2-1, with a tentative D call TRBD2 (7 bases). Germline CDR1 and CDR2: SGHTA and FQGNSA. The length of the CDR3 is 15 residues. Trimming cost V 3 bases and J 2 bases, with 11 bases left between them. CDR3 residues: CASSLTGGPYNEQFF. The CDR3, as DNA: TGTGCCAGCAGCTTGACGGGGGGCCCCTACAATGAGCAGTTCTTC.

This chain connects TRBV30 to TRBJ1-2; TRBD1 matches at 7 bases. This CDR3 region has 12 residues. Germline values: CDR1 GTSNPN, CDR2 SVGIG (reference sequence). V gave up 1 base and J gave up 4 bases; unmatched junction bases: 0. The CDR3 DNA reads TGTGCCTGGAGTGCAGGGGGCTATGGCTACACCTTC. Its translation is CAWSAGGYGYTF.

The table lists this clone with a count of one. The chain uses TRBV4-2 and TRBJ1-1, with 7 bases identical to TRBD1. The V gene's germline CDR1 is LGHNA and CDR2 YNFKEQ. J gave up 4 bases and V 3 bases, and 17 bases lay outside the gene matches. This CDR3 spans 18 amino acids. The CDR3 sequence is CASSQLSTGTAVLTEAFF. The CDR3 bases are TGTGCCAGCAGCCAGCTATCCACCGGGACAGCGGTCCTCACTGAAGCTTTCTTT.

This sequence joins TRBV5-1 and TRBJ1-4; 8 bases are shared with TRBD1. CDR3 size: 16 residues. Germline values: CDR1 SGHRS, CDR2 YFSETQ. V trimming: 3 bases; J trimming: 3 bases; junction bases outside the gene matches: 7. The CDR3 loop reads CASSSTGVYPNEKLFF. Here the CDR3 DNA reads TGCGCCAGCAGCTCGACAGGGGTCTACCCTAATGAAAAACTGTTTTTT.

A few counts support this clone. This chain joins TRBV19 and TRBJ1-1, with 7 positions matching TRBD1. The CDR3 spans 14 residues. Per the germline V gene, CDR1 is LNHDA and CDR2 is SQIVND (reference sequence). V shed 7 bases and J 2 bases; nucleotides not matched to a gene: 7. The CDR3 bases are TGTGCCAGTACCGGACAGGCACTAAACACTGAAGCTTTCTTT. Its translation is CASTGQALNTEAFF.

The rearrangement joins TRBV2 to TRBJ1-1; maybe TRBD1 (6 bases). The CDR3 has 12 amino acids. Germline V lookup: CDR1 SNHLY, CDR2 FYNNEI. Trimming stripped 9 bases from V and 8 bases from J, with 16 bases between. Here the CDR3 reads CARRTDRQEAFF. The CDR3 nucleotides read TGTGCCAGACGGACAGACCGTCAGGAAGCTTTCTTT.

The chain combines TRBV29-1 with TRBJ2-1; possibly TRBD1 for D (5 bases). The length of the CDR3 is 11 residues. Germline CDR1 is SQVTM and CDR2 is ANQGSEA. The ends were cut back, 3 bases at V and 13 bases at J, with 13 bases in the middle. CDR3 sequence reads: CSVEMGDRQFF. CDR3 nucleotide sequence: TGCAGCGTTGAGATGGGTGACAGACAGTTCTTC.

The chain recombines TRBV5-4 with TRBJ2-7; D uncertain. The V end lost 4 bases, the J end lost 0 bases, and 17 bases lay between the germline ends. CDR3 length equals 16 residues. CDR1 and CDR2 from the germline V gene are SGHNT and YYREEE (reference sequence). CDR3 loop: CASSGPYSSSSYEQYF. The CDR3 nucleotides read TGTGCCAGCAGCGGCCCATACAGCTCGAGCTCCTACGAGCAGTACTTC.

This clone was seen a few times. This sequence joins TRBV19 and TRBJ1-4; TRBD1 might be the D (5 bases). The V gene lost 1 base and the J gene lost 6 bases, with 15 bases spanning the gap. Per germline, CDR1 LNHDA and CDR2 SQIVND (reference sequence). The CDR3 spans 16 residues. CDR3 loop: CASSIGGEPRDEKLFF. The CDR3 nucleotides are TGTGCCAGTAGTATAGGGGGGGAACCAAGGGATGAAAAACTGTTTTTT.

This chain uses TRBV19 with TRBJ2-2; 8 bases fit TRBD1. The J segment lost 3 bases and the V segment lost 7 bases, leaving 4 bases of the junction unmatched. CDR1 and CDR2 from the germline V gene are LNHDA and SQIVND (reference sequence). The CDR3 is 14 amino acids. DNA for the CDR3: TGTGCCAGTAAGGGACAGGAACACACCGGGGAGCTGTTTTTT. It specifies CASKGQEHTGELFF.

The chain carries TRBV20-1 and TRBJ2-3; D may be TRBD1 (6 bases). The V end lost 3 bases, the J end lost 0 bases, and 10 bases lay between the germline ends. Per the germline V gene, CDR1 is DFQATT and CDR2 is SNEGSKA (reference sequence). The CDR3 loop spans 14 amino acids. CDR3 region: CSASGGLSTDTQYF. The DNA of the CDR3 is TGCAGTGCTAGTGGGGGCCTTAGCACAGATACGCAGTATTTT.

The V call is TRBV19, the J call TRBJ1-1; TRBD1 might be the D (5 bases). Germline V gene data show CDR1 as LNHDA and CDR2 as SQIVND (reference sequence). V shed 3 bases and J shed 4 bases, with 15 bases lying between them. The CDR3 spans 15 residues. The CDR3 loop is CASSIVPGRVTEAFF. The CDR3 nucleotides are TGTGCCAGTAGTATTGTGCCAGGGAGGGTCACTGAAGCTTTCTTT.

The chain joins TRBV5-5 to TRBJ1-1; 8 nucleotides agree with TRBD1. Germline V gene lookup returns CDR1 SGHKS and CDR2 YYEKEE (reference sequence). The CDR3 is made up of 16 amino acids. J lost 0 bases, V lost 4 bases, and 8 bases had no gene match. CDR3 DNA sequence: TGTGCCAGCAGCGTAGACAGGGGCGGCATGAACACTGAAGCTTTCTTT. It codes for CASSVDRGGMNTEAFF.

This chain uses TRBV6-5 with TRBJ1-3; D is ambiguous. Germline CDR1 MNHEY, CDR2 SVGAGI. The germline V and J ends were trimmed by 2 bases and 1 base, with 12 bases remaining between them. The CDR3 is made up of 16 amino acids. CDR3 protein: CASSYTPRGSGNTIYF. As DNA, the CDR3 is TGTGCCAGCAGTTACACGCCCCGGGGTTCTGGAAACACCATATATTTT.

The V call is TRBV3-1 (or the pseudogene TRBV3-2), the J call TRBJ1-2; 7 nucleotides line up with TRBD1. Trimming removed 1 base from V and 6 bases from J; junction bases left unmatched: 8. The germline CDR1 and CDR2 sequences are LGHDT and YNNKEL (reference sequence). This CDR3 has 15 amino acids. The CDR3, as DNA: TGTGCCAGCAGCCAAGGGGGCAGGGGGTCACATGGCTACACCTTC. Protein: CASSQGGRGSHGYTF.

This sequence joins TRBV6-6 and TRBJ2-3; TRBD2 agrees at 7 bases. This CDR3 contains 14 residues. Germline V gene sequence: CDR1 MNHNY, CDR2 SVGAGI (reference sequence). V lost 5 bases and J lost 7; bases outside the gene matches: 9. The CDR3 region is CASSPGLEPHTQYF. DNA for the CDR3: TGTGCCAGCAGTCCAGGACTAGAGCCACATACGCAGTATTTT.

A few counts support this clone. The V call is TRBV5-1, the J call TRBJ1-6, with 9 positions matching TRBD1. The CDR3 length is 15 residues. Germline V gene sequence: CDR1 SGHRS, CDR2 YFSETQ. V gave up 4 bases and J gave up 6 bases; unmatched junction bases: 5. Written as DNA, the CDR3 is TGCGCCAGCAGCAGCCAGACAGGGGGTAATTCACCCCTCCACTTT. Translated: CASSSQTGGNSPLHF.

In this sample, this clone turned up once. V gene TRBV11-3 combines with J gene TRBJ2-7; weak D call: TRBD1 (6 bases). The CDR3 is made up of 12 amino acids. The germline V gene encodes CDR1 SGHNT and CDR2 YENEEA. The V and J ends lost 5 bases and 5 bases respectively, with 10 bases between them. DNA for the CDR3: TGTGCCAGCAGCACTGAGGGGGACGAGCAGTACTTC. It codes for CASSTEGDEQYF. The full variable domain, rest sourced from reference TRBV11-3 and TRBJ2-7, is EAGVVQSPRYKIIEKKQPVAFWCNPISGHNTLYWYLQNLGQGPELLIRYENEEAVDDSQLPKDRFSAERLKGVDSTLKIQPAELGDSAVYLCASSTEGDEQYFGPGTRLTVT.

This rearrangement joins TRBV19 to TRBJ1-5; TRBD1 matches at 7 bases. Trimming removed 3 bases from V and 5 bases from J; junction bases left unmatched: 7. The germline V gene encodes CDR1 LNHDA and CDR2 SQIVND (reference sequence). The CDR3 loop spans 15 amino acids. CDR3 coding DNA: TGTGCCAGTAGTATGGTGACAGGGCATCATCAGCCCCAGCATTTT. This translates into CASSMVTGHHQPQHF.

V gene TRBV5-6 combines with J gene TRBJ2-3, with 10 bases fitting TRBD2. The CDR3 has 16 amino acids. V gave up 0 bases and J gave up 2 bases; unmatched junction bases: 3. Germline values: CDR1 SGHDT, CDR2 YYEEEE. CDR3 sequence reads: CASSLERGGHTDTQYF. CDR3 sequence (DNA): TGTGCCAGCAGCTTGGAGCGGGGGGGCCACACAGATACGCAGTATTTT.

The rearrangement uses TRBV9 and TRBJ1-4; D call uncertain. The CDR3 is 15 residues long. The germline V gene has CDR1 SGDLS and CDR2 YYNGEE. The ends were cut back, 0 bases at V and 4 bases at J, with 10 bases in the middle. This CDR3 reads CASSVDGRNNEKLFF. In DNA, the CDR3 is TGTGCCAGCAGCGTAGATGGCAGAAATAATGAAAAACTGTTTTTT.

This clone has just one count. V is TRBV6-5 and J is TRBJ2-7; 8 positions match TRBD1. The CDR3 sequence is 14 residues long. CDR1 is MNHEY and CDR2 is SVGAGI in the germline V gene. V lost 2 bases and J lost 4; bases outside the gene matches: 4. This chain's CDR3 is CASSYGQGAYEQYF. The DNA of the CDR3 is TGTGCCAGCAGTTACGGTCAGGGGGCTTACGAGCAGTACTTC.

The CDR3 protein is CASSTTGTYEQYF. CDR3 sequence (DNA): TGTGCCAGTAGTACGACAGGGACCTACGAGCAGTACTTC. The chain is built from TRBV19 and TRBJ2-7; 7 nucleotides agree with TRBD1. With 4 bases clipped from V and 2 bases from J, the junction kept 2 bases outside the gene matches. Germline CDR1 LNHDA, CDR2 SQIVND (reference sequence). The CDR3 has 13 amino acids.

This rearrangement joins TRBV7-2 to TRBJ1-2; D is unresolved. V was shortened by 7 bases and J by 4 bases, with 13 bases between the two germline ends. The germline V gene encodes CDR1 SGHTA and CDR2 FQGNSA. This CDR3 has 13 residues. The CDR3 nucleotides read TGTGCCAGCAAAGGGTGGACTTCCTATGGCTACACCTTC. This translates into CASKGWTSYGYTF. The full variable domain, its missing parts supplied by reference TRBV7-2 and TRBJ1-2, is GAGVSQSPSNKVTEKGKDVELRCDPISGHTALYWYRQSLGQGLEFLIYFQGNSAPDKSGLPSDRFSAERTGGSVSTLTIQRTQQEDSAVYLCASKGWTSYGYTFGSGTRLTVV.

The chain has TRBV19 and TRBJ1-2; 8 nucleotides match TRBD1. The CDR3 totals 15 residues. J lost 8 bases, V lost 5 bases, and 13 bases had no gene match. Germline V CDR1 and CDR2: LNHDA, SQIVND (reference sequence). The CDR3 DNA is TGTGCCAGTAGTCCCGGGACAGGTTCCGGAGGGGGCTACACCTTC. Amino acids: CASSPGTGSGGGYTF.

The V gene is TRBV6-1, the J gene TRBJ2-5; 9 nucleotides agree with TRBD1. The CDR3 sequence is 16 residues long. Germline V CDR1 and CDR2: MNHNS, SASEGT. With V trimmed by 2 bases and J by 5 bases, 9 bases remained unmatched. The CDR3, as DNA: TGTGCCAGCAGTGAAAGATCCGGGACAGGGACGGAGACCCAGTACTTC. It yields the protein CASSERSGTGTETQYF.

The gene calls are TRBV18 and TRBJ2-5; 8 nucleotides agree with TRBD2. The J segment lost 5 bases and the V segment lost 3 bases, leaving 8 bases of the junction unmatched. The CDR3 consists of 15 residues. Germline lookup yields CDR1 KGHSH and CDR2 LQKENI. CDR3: CASSPGTRPGETQYF. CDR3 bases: TGTGCCAGCTCACCCGGGACTAGGCCAGGCGAGACCCAGTACTTC.

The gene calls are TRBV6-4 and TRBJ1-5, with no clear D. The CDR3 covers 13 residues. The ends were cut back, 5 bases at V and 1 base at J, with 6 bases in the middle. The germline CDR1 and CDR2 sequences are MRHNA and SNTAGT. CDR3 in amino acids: CASSPGSNQPQHF. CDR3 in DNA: TGTGCCAGCAGTCCGGGGAGCAATCAGCCCCAGCATTTT.